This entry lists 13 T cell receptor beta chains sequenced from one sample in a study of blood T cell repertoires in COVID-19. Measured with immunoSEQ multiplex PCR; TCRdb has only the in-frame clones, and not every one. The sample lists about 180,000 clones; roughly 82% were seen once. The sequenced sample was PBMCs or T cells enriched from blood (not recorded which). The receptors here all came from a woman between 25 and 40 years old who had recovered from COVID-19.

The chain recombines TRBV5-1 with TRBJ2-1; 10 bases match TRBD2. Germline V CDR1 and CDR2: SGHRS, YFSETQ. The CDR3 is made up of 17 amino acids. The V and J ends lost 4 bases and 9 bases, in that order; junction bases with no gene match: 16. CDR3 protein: CASSPMGGLAGAGEQFF. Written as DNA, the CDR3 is TGCGCCAGCAGCCCAATGGGGGGTCTAGCGGGAGCGGGTGAGCAGTTCTTC.

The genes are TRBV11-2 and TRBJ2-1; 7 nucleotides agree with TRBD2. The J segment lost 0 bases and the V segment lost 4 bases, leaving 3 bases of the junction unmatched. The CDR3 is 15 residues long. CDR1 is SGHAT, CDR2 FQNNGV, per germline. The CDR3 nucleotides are TGTGCCAGCAGCTCTGAGCGGGACTCCTACAATGAGCAGTTCTTC. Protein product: CASSSERDSYNEQFF.

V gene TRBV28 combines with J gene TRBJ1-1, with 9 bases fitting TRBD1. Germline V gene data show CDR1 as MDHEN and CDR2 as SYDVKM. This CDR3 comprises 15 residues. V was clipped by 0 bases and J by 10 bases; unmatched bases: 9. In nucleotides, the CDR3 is TGTGCCAGCAGTTTATGGGCGGGACAGGGATCAGCAGCTTTCTTT. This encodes CASSLWAGQGSAAFF.

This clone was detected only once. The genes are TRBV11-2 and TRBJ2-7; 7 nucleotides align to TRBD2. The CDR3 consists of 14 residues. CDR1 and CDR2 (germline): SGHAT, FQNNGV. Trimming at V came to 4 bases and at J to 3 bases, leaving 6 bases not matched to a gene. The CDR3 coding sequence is TGTGCCAGCAGCTCATTAGCGGGCCGCTACGAGCAGTACTTC. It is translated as CASSSLAGRYEQYF.

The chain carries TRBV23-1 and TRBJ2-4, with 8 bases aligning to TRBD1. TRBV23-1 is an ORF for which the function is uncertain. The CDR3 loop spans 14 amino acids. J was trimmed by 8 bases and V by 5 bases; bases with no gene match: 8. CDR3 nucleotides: TGCGCCAGCAGTGTCGGACAGGGCCGGGACATTCAGTACTTC. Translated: CASSVGQGRDIQYF.

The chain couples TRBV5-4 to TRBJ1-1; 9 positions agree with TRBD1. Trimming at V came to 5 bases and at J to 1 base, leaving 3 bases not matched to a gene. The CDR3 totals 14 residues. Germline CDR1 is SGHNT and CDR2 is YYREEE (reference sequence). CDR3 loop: CASRKDRGNTEAFF. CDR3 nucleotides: TGTGCCAGCAGAAAGGACAGGGGGAACACTGAAGCTTTCTTT.

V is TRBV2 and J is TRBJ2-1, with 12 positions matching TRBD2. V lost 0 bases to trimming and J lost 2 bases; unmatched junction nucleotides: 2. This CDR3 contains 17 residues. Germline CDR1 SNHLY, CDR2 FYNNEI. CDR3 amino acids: CASSEATSGSAYNEQFF. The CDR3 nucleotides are TGTGCCAGCAGTGAAGCGACTAGCGGGAGTGCCTACAATGAGCAGTTCTTC.

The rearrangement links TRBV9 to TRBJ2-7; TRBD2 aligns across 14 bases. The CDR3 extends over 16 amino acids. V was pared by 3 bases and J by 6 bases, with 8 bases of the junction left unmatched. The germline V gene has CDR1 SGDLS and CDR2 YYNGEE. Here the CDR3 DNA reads TGTGCCAGCAGCGAGACTAGCGGGAGGGATTCGTTCGAGCAGTACTTC. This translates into CASSETSGRDSFEQYF.

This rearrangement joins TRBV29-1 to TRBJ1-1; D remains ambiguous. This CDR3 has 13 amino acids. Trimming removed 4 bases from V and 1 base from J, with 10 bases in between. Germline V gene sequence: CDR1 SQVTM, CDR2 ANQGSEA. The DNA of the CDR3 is TGCAGCGTTGGGCAGTCGGGGAACACTGAAGCTTTCTTT. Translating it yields CSVGQSGNTEAFF.

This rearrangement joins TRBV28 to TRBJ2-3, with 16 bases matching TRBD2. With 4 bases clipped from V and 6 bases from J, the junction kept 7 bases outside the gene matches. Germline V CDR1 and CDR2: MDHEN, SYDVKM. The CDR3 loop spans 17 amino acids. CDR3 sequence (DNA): TGTGCCAGCAGTTCCGGGACTAGCGGGAGGGCCATTGATACGCAGTATTTT. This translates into CASSSGTSGRAIDTQYF.

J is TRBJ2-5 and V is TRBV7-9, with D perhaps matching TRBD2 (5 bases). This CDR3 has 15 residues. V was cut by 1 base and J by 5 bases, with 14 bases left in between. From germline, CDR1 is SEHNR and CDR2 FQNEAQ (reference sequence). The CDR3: CASSLERGMGETQYF. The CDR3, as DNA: TGTGCCAGCAGCTTAGAACGGGGTATGGGGGAGACCCAGTACTTC.

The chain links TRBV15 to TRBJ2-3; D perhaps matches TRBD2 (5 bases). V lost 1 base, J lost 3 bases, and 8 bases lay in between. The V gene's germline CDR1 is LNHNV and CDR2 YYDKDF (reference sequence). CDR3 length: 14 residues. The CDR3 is CATSRALVTDTQYF. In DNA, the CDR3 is TGTGCCACCAGCAGAGCACTAGTGACAGATACGCAGTATTTT.

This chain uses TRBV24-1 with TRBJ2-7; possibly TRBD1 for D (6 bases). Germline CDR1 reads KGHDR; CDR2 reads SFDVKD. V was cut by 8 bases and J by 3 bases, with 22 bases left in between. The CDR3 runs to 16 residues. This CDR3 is CATTSFLWDKNYEQYF. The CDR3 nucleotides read TGTGCCACCACCTCATTCCTATGGGACAAAAACTACGAGCAGTACTTC.